This is a list of T cell receptor beta chains from one sample in a study of CD8+CD57+ T cells in acquired aplastic anemia. MiXCR, run by TCRdb on the reads, gives a single entry per CDR3 protein. The sample holds about 200,000 distinct CDR3 sequences, about half seen once. Sample: sorted CD4+, CD8+, or CD8+CD57+ T cells (not recorded which) from PBMCs. These receptors all stem from a human donor with aplastic anemia. Both conserved end residues are part of each CDR3. The D gene is left open where the match is weak. A clone size is listed for some rows: how often the clone was seen (once, few, many), or a class if it is expanded.

clone_size j_call d_call cdr3_length v_call cdr3_aa cdr3_nt
many TRBJ1-3 - 12 TRBV12-3/TRBV12-4 CATRTSGDTIYF TGTGCCACCCGGACCTCCGGAGACACCATATATTTT
- TRBJ1-5 - 15 TRBV9 CASSPGTLSNQPQHF TGTGCCAGCAGCCCCGGCACTTTGAGCAATCAGCCCCAGCATTTT
once TRBJ1-4 - 15 TRBV5-1 CASSPRQATNEKLFF TGCGCCAGCAGCCCTAGACAGGCAACTAATGAAAAACTGTTTTTT
- TRBJ2-2 - 13 TRBV15 CATSRDYGGELFF TGTGCCACCAGCAGAGACTATGGCGGGGAGCTGTTTTTT
once TRBJ2-2 - 12 TRBV7-2 CASSLWVGELFF TGTGCCAGCAGCTTGTGGGTCGGGGAGCTGTTTTTT
few TRBJ2-2 - 12 TRBV6-2/TRBV6-3 CASDYNTGELFF TGTGCCAGCGACTATAACACCGGGGAGCTGTTTTTT
many TRBJ1-2 TRBD1 13 TRBV24-1 CATRRDSRDGYTF TGTGCCACCAGGCGGGACAGCAGGGATGGCTACACCTTC
- TRBJ2-7 - 14 TRBV7-2 CASSLTRQEGEQYF TGTGCCAGCAGCTTAACAAGGCAAGAAGGCGAGCAGTACTTC
- TRBJ2-7 - 14 TRBV10-1 CASSESTGVAPQYF TGCGCCAGCAGTGAGTCGACTGGGGTTGCACCTCAGTACTTC
many TRBJ2-3 TRBD1 15 TRBV19 CASSLLDRVTDTQYF TGTGCCAGTAGTCTTCTAGACAGGGTCACAGATACGCAGTATTTT
many TRBJ1-3 - 15 TRBV6-2/TRBV6-3 CASSYLDNSGNTIYF TGTGCCAGCAGCTACTTGGATAACTCTGGAAACACCATATATTTT
- TRBJ1-2 - 12 TRBV19 CASSIARSGYTF TGTGCCAGTAGTATAGCTAGGAGCGGCTACACCTTC
many TRBJ2-7 - 19 TRBV4-1 CASSQTSPAPSGRGNEQYF TGCGCCAGCAGCCAAACCTCCCCCGCCCCCTCTGGCAGGGGAAACGAGCAGTACTTC
many TRBJ2-3 TRBD1 15 TRBV11-3 CASSSGTGQADTQYF TGTGCCAGCAGCTCAGGGACAGGTCAGGCAGATACGCAGTATTTT
- TRBJ2-3 - 18 TRBV15 CATTGDLGVKGTTDTQYF TGTGCCACCACCGGCGATTTGGGGGTAAAGGGGACCACAGATACGCAGTATTTT
many TRBJ2-1 - 15 TRBV11-2 CASSLVGLVPDEQFF TGTGCCAGCAGCTTAGTCGGTCTGGTCCCTGATGAGCAGTTCTTC